This TCR beta chain was profiled in a study of Ad26.COV2.S vaccination and SARS-CoV-2 variants. This clone was counted once. Stated treatment: about 20 received Ad26.COV2.S at low or high dose, single or two shots; five or six received placebo; per-sample allocation not given. The investigators took samples on day 63 after the first vaccine or placebo injection. The protocol was immunoSEQ multiplex PCR, while the TCRdb copy is restricted to in-frame clones and leaves out a portion. Of some 390,000 clones listed, roughly nine tenths are singletons. Germline-derived CDR1 and CDR2 are ENHRY and SYGVKD. V dropped 3 bases and J dropped 6 bases, with 11 bases sitting between them. This CDR3 comprises 13 residues.

Here the sequenced sample was peripheral blood, taken in a trial of Ad26.COV2.S vaccine versus placebo. The sequence derives from a person between 18 and 65 years old who received the Ad26.COV2.S COVID-19 vaccine or a placebo. V is TRBV10-3 and J is TRBJ1-2; tentatively, D is TRBD1 (5 bases). The CDR3 nucleotides are TGTGCCATCAGTGAATACCAGGGAGATGGCTACACCTTC. Its translation is CAISEYQGDGYTF.